The 14 T cell receptor beta chains presented below share a single source sample, sequenced in a study of radiation and T cells in renal cell carcinoma (dated by TCRdb to 2019 to 2021). The intended sense of this specimen's time point label: baseline pretreatment blood. This sample's treatment or condition label indicates: 15 Gy SBRT to primary tumor, nephrectomy 4 weeks later. The protocol used for the library was the immunoSEQ multiplex PCR assay. TCRdb holds this immuneACCESS table with in-frame rearrangements only. Some clones are missing; in checked studies, unresolved V genes explain under half, and the rest has no known cause. This sample comprises 150,000 or so clones, 88% of them detected only once. The top ten hold around 4% of the sample. Specimen: blood, collected from a patient whose treatment included radiotherapy and nephrectomy. These receptors all stem from a woman aged 70-85 years with renal cell carcinoma.

The chain links TRBV28 to TRBJ1-5, with 7 bases that match TRBD1. CDR1 is MDHEN, CDR2 SYDVKM, per germline. With 7 bases clipped from V and 10 bases from J, the junction kept 19 bases outside the gene matches. The CDR3 is made up of 16 amino acids. The CDR3 DNA is TGTGCCAGCATCAAATCCGGGACAGTTAACCTTGCACCCCAGCATTTT. This encodes CASIKSGTVNLAPQHF.

The CDR3 bases are TGTGCCAGCAGTTCCCCGGACAGGGTCGAAACTGAAGCTTTCTTT. As protein: CASSSPDRVETEAFF. The chain couples TRBV27 to TRBJ1-1; 8 bases fit TRBD1. There are 15 residues in the CDR3. The ends lost 4 bases at V and 5 bases at J; junction bases unmatched: 9. The germline CDR1 and CDR2 sequences are MNHEY and SMNVEV (reference sequence).

The V call is TRBV7-2, the J call TRBJ1-1; TRBD1 matches 11 bases. The CDR3 has 15 residues. Germline trimming cut 4 bases from V and 7 bases from J; bases unmatched to any gene: 8. Germline V lookup: CDR1 SGHTA, CDR2 FQGNSA. DNA for the CDR3: TGTGCCAGCAGCTCGTCCTGGGACAGGGGGAATGAAGCTTTCTTT. Residues: CASSSSWDRGNEAFF.

The chain joins TRBV11-2 to TRBJ2-6; D is unclear. Germline V gene data show CDR1 as SGHAT and CDR2 as FQNNGV. The CDR3 loop spans 16 amino acids. V was trimmed by 1 base and J by 0 bases, leaving 7 bases between them. The CDR3 is CASSLGGRSGANVLTF. The DNA of the CDR3 is TGTGCCAGCAGCTTAGGGGGTCGCTCTGGGGCCAACGTCCTGACTTTC. The full variable domain, completed using reference TRBV11-2 and TRBJ2-6, is EAGVAQSPRYKIIEKRQSVAFWCNPISGHATLYWYQQILGQGPKLLIQFQNNGVVDDSQLPKDRFSAERLKGVDSTLKIQPAKLEDSAVYLCASSLGGRSGANVLTFGAGSRLTVL.

The chain links TRBV5-1 to TRBJ1-2; TRBD1 matches 8 bases. This CDR3 has 14 amino acids. After removal of 0 bases from V and 6 bases from J, the junction contained 4 bases not matched to a gene. Germline V lookup: CDR1 SGHRS, CDR2 YFSETQ. The CDR3 DNA reads TGCGCCAGCAGCTTGGCGGGACAGGCCAATGGCTACACCTTC. Translation: CASSLAGQANGYTF.

This clone occurred once. The chain recombines TRBV5-4 with TRBJ2-5; 12 nucleotides agree with TRBD2. Losses at the gene ends were 4 bases for V and 3 bases for J; bases not matched to a gene: 4. CDR3 length: 15 amino acids. CDR1 SGHNT and CDR2 YYREEE come from the germline V gene (reference sequence). This CDR3 reads CASSPGLAGEETQYF. CDR3 nucleotide sequence: TGTGCCAGCAGCCCGGGACTAGCGGGCGAAGAGACCCAGTACTTC.

This chain links TRBV19 with TRBJ2-3, with D perhaps assigned TRBD1 or TRBD2 (6 bases each). Germline loops: CDR1 LNHDA, CDR2 SQIVND (reference sequence). This CDR3 has 19 residues. V was shortened by 3 bases and J by 2 bases, with 24 bases between the two germline ends. The CDR3 DNA follows: TGTGCCAGTAGTATTGAGCCCCCGTCCCTGGGGGGCTACACAGATACGCAGTATTTT. Protein: CASSIEPPSLGGYTDTQYF.

V is TRBV30 and J is TRBJ1-1; D possibly corresponds to TRBD1 (6 bases). Germline assignment: CDR1 GTSNPN and CDR2 SVGIG (reference sequence). CDR3 length: 17 amino acids. Trimming removed 0 bases at V and 2 bases at J, with 19 bases between. CDR3 nucleotide sequence: TGTGCCTGGAGTGTGGGCACCAGGGGAGGGAGTAACACTGAAGCTTTCTTT. Protein sequence: CAWSVGTRGGSNTEAFF.

This clone appeared once. The chain has TRBV19 and TRBJ1-2; weak D call: TRBD1 (5 bases). The CDR3 has 13 residues. Germline V gives CDR1 LNHDA, CDR2 SQIVND (reference sequence). V gave up 6 bases and J gave up 4 bases, with 12 bases separating them. The DNA of the CDR3 is TGTGCCAGTAGAACGGGGACGGGCTATGGCTACACCTTC. It specifies CASRTGTGYGYTF.

The J gene is TRBJ2-5, the V gene TRBV11-1, with D unclear. The V end lost 5 bases, the J end lost 2 bases, and 6 bases lay between the germline ends. From germline, CDR1 is SGHAT and CDR2 FQDESV (reference sequence). The CDR3 extends over 12 amino acids. The CDR3, as DNA: TGTGCCAGCAGCGCAGTACAAGAGACCCAGTACTTC. Its translation is CASSAVQETQYF.

The V and J genes are TRBV6-5 and TRBJ1-5; D unclear. Trimming stripped 0 bases from V and 6 bases from J, with 9 bases between. The CDR3 has 14 amino acids. CDR1 is MNHEY and CDR2 is SVGAGI in the germline V gene. CDR3 region: CASSYSGPVQPQHF. The CDR3 nucleotides are TGTGCCAGCAGTTACTCAGGGCCGGTTCAGCCCCAGCATTTT.

The rearrangement joins TRBV28 to TRBJ1-5; tentatively, D is TRBD1 (6 bases). Germline values: CDR1 MDHEN, CDR2 SYDVKM. The CDR3 spans 16 residues. Trimming shortened V by 6 bases and J by 4 bases, and 19 bases separated the two germline ends. This CDR3 is CASRLPQGKGNQPQHF. The CDR3, as DNA: TGTGCCAGCAGGTTACCTCAGGGGAAGGGGAATCAGCCCCAGCATTTT.

The CDR3 DNA sequence: TGTGCCAGCCCTGGGGGACCGAGGCGGGAGACCCAGTACTTC. It specifies CASPGGPRRETQYF. The chain employs TRBV2 and TRBJ2-5; tentatively, D is TRBD1 or TRBD2 (5 bases each). The ends were cut back, 8 bases at V and 5 bases at J, with 18 bases in the middle. The CDR3 consists of 14 residues. Looked up from germline, CDR1 is SNHLY and CDR2 is FYNNEI.

This chain links TRBV7-9 with TRBJ2-1; D is uncertain. Germline CDR1 SEHNR, CDR2 FQNEAQ (reference sequence). There are 12 residues in the CDR3. V shed 2 bases and J shed 4 bases, with 3 bases lying between them. CDR3 nucleotides: TGTGCCAGCAGCTTACCTTACAATGAGCAGTTCTTC. It codes for CASSLPYNEQFF.